Listed here are 29 T cell receptor beta chains from one sample, sequenced in a study of graft-versus-host responses after intestinal transplantation. The assay was immunoSEQ multiplex PCR, and TCRdb's table has in-frame clones only and misses some. The sample has just under 85,000 clones; less than 95% are singletons. No antigen has been assigned to these receptors. This specimen consisted of unstimulated CD8+ T cells sorted from spleen or lymph node cells, obtained before transplant. The receptors come from a human donor who was the organ donor for an intestinal transplant.

The chain recombines TRBV4-1 with TRBJ1-1; unclear D gene. V was shortened by 0 bases and J by 1 base, with 9 bases between the two germline ends. The CDR3 totals 15 residues. Germline lookup yields CDR1 MGHRA and CDR2 YSYEKL. CDR3 amino acids: CASSQDPEPNTEAFF. CDR3 nucleotides: TGCGCCAGCAGCCAAGATCCAGAGCCGAACACTGAAGCTTTCTTT.

The J gene is TRBJ2-3, the V gene TRBV15; D is perhaps TRBD1 (5 bases). V gave up 8 bases and J gave up 4 bases, with 13 bases separating them. The CDR3 is 13 amino acids. From germline, CDR1 is LNHNV and CDR2 YYDKDF (reference sequence). CDR3 sequence reads: CATGVGDSDTQYF. The CDR3 nucleotides are TGTGCCACCGGGGTAGGGGATTCAGATACGCAGTATTTT.

This chain connects TRBV29-1 to TRBJ1-2; D is unclear. The CDR3 runs 12 residues. The germline gives CDR1 SQVTM, CDR2 ANQGSEA. V lost 7 bases, J lost 6 bases, and 15 bases lay in between. Here the CDR3 reads CSAAGFRDGYTF. The DNA for the CDR3 is TGCAGCGCCGCGGGTTTTCGCGATGGCTACACCTTC.

The chain is built from TRBV2 and TRBJ2-7; possible D gene TRBD1, 6 bases. V was shortened by 6 bases and J by 0 bases, with 18 bases between the two germline ends. Germline CDR1 reads SNHLY; CDR2 reads FYNNEI. The CDR3 totals 16 residues. CDR3 sequence: CASSPYTGWGSYEQYF. The CDR3 DNA is TGTGCCAGCAGCCCTTATACAGGGTGGGGCTCCTACGAGCAGTACTTC. The full variable domain, in which reference TRBV2 and TRBJ2-7 provide the parts outside the CDR3, is EPEVTQTPSHQVTQMGQEVILRCVPISNHLYFYWYRQILGQKVEFLVSFYNNEISEKSEIFDDQFSVERPDGSNFTLKIRSTKLEDSAMYFCASSPYTGWGSYEQYFGPGTRLTVT.

V is TRBV6-1 and J is TRBJ1-1; D ambiguous. CDR3 length: 13 residues. CDR1 and CDR2 from the germline V gene are MNHNS and SASEGT. V was shortened by 6 bases and J by 1 base, with 9 bases between the two germline ends. CDR3 DNA sequence: TGTGCCAGCAGCACGGCCCAGAACACTGAAGCTTTCTTT. It specifies CASSTAQNTEAFF.

This chain uses TRBV7-9 with TRBJ2-1; TRBD1 or TRBD2 may be the D gene (5 bases each). V shed 3 bases and J shed 8 bases, with 14 bases lying between them. The CDR3 is 14 residues long. Per the germline V gene, CDR1 is SEHNR and CDR2 is FQNEAQ (reference sequence). CDR3 amino acids: CASSFGGYLDEQFF. DNA of the CDR3: TGTGCCAGCAGCTTTGGGGGTTACCTGGATGAGCAGTTCTTC.

V gene TRBV6-5 combines with J gene TRBJ1-1; maybe TRBD1 (6 bases). The CDR3 runs to 13 residues. Germline CDR1 and CDR2: MNHEY and SVGAGI. Deletions cut 2 bases from V and 11 bases from J, with 15 bases between. CDR3 nucleotide sequence: TGTGCCAGCAGTTACGGCACAGGGATAACGGCTTTCTTT. Translation gives CASSYGTGITAFF.

This clone has a single count. The chain is built from TRBV29-1 and TRBJ2-5; tentative D call: TRBD2 (6 bases). From germline, CDR1 is SQVTM and CDR2 ANQGSEA. The germline V and J ends were trimmed by 0 bases and 4 bases, with 15 bases remaining between them. This CDR3 is built from 15 residues. CDR3 sequence: CSVEEGGRDGETQYF. CDR3 in DNA: TGCAGCGTTGAAGAGGGAGGCAGGGACGGAGAGACCCAGTACTTC.

The CDR3 protein is CASSQVGRGGEQYF. CDR3 bases: TGCGCCAGCAGCCAAGTGGGTAGAGGTGGGGAGCAGTACTTC. The rearrangement links TRBV4-1 to TRBJ2-7; D is unresolved. V gave up 1 base and J gave up 7 bases, with 14 bases separating them. Germline V CDR1 and CDR2: MGHRA, YSYEKL. CDR3 length equals 14 residues.

V usage is TRBV6-5 and J usage is TRBJ1-3; 9 bases map to TRBD1. V dropped 2 bases and J dropped 8; count of bases not matched to a gene: 7. The CDR3 sequence is 15 residues long. Germline lookup yields CDR1 MNHEY and CDR2 SVGAGI. CDR3 in amino acids: CASSYRDRALDTIYF. DNA of the CDR3: TGTGCCAGCAGTTACAGGGACAGGGCATTGGACACCATATATTTT.

The V and J genes are TRBV19 and TRBJ2-7, with 9 bases aligning to TRBD1. V lost 1 base to trimming and J lost 0 bases; unmatched junction nucleotides: 10. The germline CDR1 and CDR2 sequences are LNHDA and SQIVND (reference sequence). This CDR3 has 18 residues. CDR3 residues: CASSIATGGKSFSYEQYF. CDR3 in DNA: TGTGCCAGTAGTATAGCCACAGGGGGCAAATCCTTCTCCTACGAGCAGTACTTC.

The chain links TRBV5-1 to TRBJ2-2; D possibly matches TRBD1 or TRBD2 (5 bases each). The CDR3 length is 15 residues. V was shortened by 4 bases and J by 10 bases, with 20 bases between the two germline ends. Germline assignment: CDR1 SGHRS and CDR2 YFSETQ. CDR3 in amino acids: CASSRGPGGGEELFF. CDR3 nucleotides: TGCGCCAGCAGCCGGGGCCCTGGAGGAGGCGAGGAGCTGTTTTTT.

This clone was recorded once. The chain uses TRBV7-9 and TRBJ2-5; the D gene is possibly TRBD2 (5 bases). Trimming shortened V by 3 bases and J by 1 base, and 6 bases separated the two germline ends. Per the germline V gene, CDR1 is SEHNR and CDR2 is FQNEAQ (reference sequence). The CDR3 covers 13 residues. Here the CDR3 DNA reads TGTGCCAGCAGCTTCGGGGTCCAAGAGACCCAGTACTTC. It encodes CASSFGVQETQYF.

The sample holds one count of this clone. The chain joins TRBV2 to TRBJ1-5; no reliable D call. V was trimmed by 0 bases and J by 3 bases, leaving 9 bases between them. Germline V gives CDR1 SNHLY, CDR2 FYNNEI. The CDR3 is 15 residues long. Here the CDR3 reads CASSEAVRVNQPQHF. As DNA, the CDR3 is TGTGCCAGCAGTGAAGCGGTAAGGGTCAATCAGCCCCAGCATTTT.

The chain recombines TRBV20-1 with TRBJ2-3; D ambiguous. Germline V gene sequence: CDR1 DFQATT, CDR2 SNEGSKA (reference sequence). This CDR3 region has 9 residues. The CDR3 spells CTWADTQYF. CDR3 in DNA: TGCACTTGGGCAGATACGCAGTATTTT.

The chain combines TRBV11-2 with TRBJ1-1; D call uncertain. V dropped 6 bases and J dropped 3 bases, with 8 bases sitting between them. The CDR3 extends over 12 amino acids. The germline V gene has CDR1 SGHAT and CDR2 FQNNGV. CDR3 coding DNA: TGTGCCAGCAGTCTTGGGGACACTGAAGCTTTCTTT. This translates into CASSLGDTEAFF. The full variable domain, its missing parts supplied by reference TRBV11-2 and TRBJ1-1, is EAGVAQSPRYKIIEKRQSVAFWCNPISGHATLYWYQQILGQGPKLLIQFQNNGVVDDSQLPKDRFSAERLKGVDSTLKIQPAKLEDSAVYLCASSLGDTEAFFGQGTRLTVV.

J is TRBJ2-1 and V is TRBV9; possibly TRBD2 for D (6 bases). The V gene's germline CDR1 is SGDLS and CDR2 YYNGEE. With 0 bases removed from V and 9 bases from J, the gap between germline ends came to 13 bases. This CDR3 spans 14 amino acids. CDR3 loop: CASSVARRRGEQFF. Here the CDR3 DNA reads TGTGCCAGCAGCGTAGCTCGGCGGCGGGGTGAGCAGTTCTTC.

The CDR3 DNA reads as TGTGCCAACCCGGTCGGGGGGGAGACCCAGTACTTC. Protein product: CANPVGGETQYF. The chain combines TRBV14 with TRBJ2-5, with 7 nucleotides matching TRBD2. Germline-derived CDR1 and CDR2 are SGHDN and FVKESK. The CDR3 contains 12 residues. The V gene end was trimmed by 10 bases and the J gene end by 5 bases; junction bases not matched to a gene: 7.

This sequence joins TRBV2 and TRBJ1-1; no clear D. Germline V gene lookup returns CDR1 SNHLY and CDR2 FYNNEI. With 3 bases removed from V and 3 bases from J, the gap between germline ends came to 5 bases. The CDR3 sequence is 12 residues long. The CDR3 here is CASSDLDTEAFF. The CDR3 nucleotides are TGTGCCAGCAGTGATTTGGACACTGAAGCTTTCTTT.

V and J are TRBV7-9 and TRBJ2-1, with a tentative D call TRBD1 (5 bases). The CDR3 is 14 residues long. V shed 4 bases and J shed 4 bases, with 11 bases lying between them. Germline CDR1 SEHNR, CDR2 FQNEAQ (reference sequence). CDR3 sequence reads: CASSSRAGYNEQFF. The CDR3 DNA sequence: TGTGCCAGCAGCTCCAGGGCCGGGTACAATGAGCAGTTCTTC.

The chain links TRBV2 to TRBJ1-5; D unresolved. This CDR3 region has 16 residues. CDR1 and CDR2 from the germline V gene are SNHLY and FYNNEI. V lost 5 bases, J lost 0 bases, and 14 bases lay in between. The CDR3 spells CASSSRTAYSNQPQHF. The CDR3 bases are TGTGCCAGCAGTTCCCGGACGGCGTATAGCAATCAGCCCCAGCATTTT.

V gene TRBV2 combines with J gene TRBJ1-1; no reliable D call. CDR1 and CDR2 from the germline V gene are SNHLY and FYNNEI. The CDR3 contains 15 residues. The V gene lost 0 bases and the J gene lost 0 bases, with 8 bases spanning the gap. DNA for the CDR3: TGTGCCAGCAGTGAAGCGCATAGCATGAACACTGAAGCTTTCTTT. Residues: CASSEAHSMNTEAFF.

This rearrangement joins TRBV6-1 to TRBJ2-2, with 13 positions matching TRBD2. The CDR3 length is 15 residues. Germline CDR1 MNHNS, CDR2 SASEGT. V lost 4 bases, J lost 4 bases, and 0 bases stayed unmatched. This CDR3 reads CASSGTSGGTGELFF. The CDR3 nucleotides read TGTGCCAGCAGTGGGACTAGCGGGGGCACCGGGGAGCTGTTTTTT.

J is TRBJ1-5 and V is TRBV7-8; 7 positions agree with TRBD1. Germline V gene lookup returns CDR1 SGHVS and CDR2 FQNEAQ. The CDR3 runs to 15 residues. V shed 5 bases and J 0 bases; nucleotides not matched to a gene: 4. CDR3 in amino acids: CASSTGVYSNQPQHF. DNA of the CDR3: TGTGCCAGCAGCACAGGGGTCTATAGCAATCAGCCCCAGCATTTT.

The chain has TRBV5-1 and TRBJ2-5, with D perhaps matching TRBD2 (5 bases). Trimming left V 0 bases short and J 0 bases short, with 12 bases between. The V gene's germline CDR1 is SGHRS and CDR2 YFSETQ. The CDR3 runs to 16 residues. The CDR3 reads CASSLEGAVYQETQYF. DNA of the CDR3: TGCGCCAGCAGCTTGGAGGGAGCGGTGTACCAAGAGACCCAGTACTTC.

CDR3 sequence (DNA): TGCAGCGTCGGGCGGACCTACGAGCAGTACTTC. This translates into CSVGRTYEQYF. This chain connects TRBV29-1 to TRBJ2-7; D uncertain. Trimming left V 6 bases short and J 2 bases short, with 8 bases between. CDR3 length: 11 amino acids. The germline CDR1 and CDR2 sequences are SQVTM and ANQGSEA.

The V call is TRBV6-1, the J call TRBJ1-5; D is unclear. Per the germline V gene, CDR1 is MNHNS and CDR2 is SASEGT. Trimming took 7 bases from V and 0 from J, leaving 13 bases between them. The CDR3 spans 15 residues. Written as DNA, the CDR3 is TGTGCCAGCAAGTCCGAACAGAATAGCAATCAGCCCCAGCATTTT. This encodes CASKSEQNSNQPQHF.

This clone has just one count. The gene calls are TRBV9 and TRBJ1-2; no reliable D call. This CDR3 comprises 15 residues. V was trimmed by 3 bases and J by 0 bases, leaving 12 bases between them. Germline V gene lookup returns CDR1 SGDLS and CDR2 YYNGEE. CDR3 protein: CASSAARATNYGYTF. DNA for the CDR3: TGTGCCAGCAGCGCCGCTAGGGCCACTAACTATGGCTACACCTTC.

This chain joins TRBV5-1 and TRBJ1-6, with D uncertain. V lost 0 bases to trimming and J lost 9 bases, with 10 bases between them. The CDR3 loop spans 14 amino acids. Germline-derived CDR1 and CDR2 are SGHRS and YFSETQ. The CDR3 sequence is CASSLDWASSPLHF. CDR3 nucleotide sequence: TGCGCCAGCAGCTTGGATTGGGCGAGTTCACCCCTCCACTTT.